The clone carrying this TCR beta chain was seen a few times. These data originate in a study of blood T cell repertoires in COVID-19. Study-wide background: Both acute and convalescent COVID-19 samples were obtained from the United States, Italy and Spain. T cells, B-cell-depleted T cells, or PBMCs supplied cDNA or gDNA.

The table came from immunoSEQ multiplex PCR; TCRdb's copy has only in-frame clones and leaves some out. The sample has roughly 200,000 clones; 65% to 90% are singletons. All enrollees were about 18 to 89 years old and from under 25 US areas. Exposed volunteers were people who met a COVID-19 case within 2 weeks before study entry. Material for sequencing was PBMCs or T cells enriched from blood (not recorded which). The clonotype was recovered from a woman aged 25 to 39 who had been exposed to COVID-19.

The DNA of the CDR3 is TGTGCCAGTAGCGTGGGAGTCCGTCAGCCCCAGCATTTT. This translates into CASSVGVRQPQHF. The chain has TRBV19 and TRBJ1-5; D gene ambiguous. Trimming took 6 bases from V and 6 from J, leaving 12 bases between them. The V gene's germline CDR1 is LNHDA and CDR2 SQIVND (reference sequence). The CDR3 is 13 residues long.